This entry concerns a single TCR beta chain. This clonotype showed up many times. The clone's antigen remains unknown. No much larger clonotype is one base removed from it; base qualities were not supplied. These data are taken from a study of CD8 T cells in ankylosing spondylitis (dated by TCRdb to about 2017). Regarding the research as a whole: The study set out to find disease-linked TCR variants by profiling T cell receptor beta repertoires in ankylosing spondylitis patients and healthy donors. In total, the full study cohort was made up of 108 healthy donors and 25 or so ankylosing spondylitis patients. Peripheral blood was sampled, and synovial fluid was also collected from ankylosing spondylitis patients. The paper's findings and limits, for the study overall: Blood from ankylosing spondylitis patients appeared to be characterized by a TCR beta motif made up of eight highly homologous amino acid variants. Some motif variants had previously been reported in the synovial fluid and blood of reactive arthritis patients, which suggests shared mechanisms of disease initiation. The disease-linked clones were reported to be significantly enriched in matched synovial fluid samples from ankylosing spondylitis patients. A CD8+ phenotype was shown by the disease-linked clones, which were found at relatively low frequencies in peripheral blood.

The junction shows trimming of 4 bases on V and 0 bases on J, plus 6 bases between the germline ends. CDR1 and CDR2 are drawn from the germline V gene (reference sequence): DFQATT, SNEGSKA. The cysteine opens and the phenylalanine closes a CDR3 of 12 amino acids. Of all the DNA, just the CDR3 is kept, 36 bases in frame from base 1. The sequencer listed for this sample is Illumina HiSeq 2500. Quantitative 5'-RACE with molecular barcodes was the method used to prepare the TCR beta libraries. The study's processing was this. Disease-linked TCR variants were identified with a new computational method built on a probabilistic model of VDJ rearrangement. TCRdb trimmed public reads at Q25 via fastp, called clones via MiXCR and kept in-frame beta chains. Identical CDR3 proteins give one entry, which carries the most common genes and DNA. TCRdb, not the original authors, processed these V and J calls. The sample contains about 240,000 distinct CDR3 sequences, around 7.8% of them found a single time. 6.8% of the sample is taken by the ten largest.

Material: blood, either unsorted or a sorted T cell fraction (not recorded which). The sequence derives from a male donor with ankylosing spondylitis or in good health (not recorded which). This receptor chain uses TRBV20-1 and TRBJ1-1, with no confidently assigned D gene. The DNA is TGCAGTGCTACTACTATGAACACTGAAGCTTTCTTT. The resulting protein is CSATTMNTEAFF.